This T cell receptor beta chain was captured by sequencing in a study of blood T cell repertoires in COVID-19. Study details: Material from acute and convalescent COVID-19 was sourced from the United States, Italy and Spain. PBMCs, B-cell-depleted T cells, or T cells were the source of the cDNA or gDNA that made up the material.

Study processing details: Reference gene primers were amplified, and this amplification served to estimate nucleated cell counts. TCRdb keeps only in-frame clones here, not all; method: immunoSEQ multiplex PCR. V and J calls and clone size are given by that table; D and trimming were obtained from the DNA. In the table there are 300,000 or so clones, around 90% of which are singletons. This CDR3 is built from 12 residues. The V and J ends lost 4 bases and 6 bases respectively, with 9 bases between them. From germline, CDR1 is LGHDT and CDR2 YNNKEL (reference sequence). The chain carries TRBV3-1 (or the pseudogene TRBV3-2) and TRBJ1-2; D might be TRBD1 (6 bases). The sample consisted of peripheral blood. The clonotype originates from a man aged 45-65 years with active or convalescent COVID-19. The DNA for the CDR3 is TGTGCCAGCAGCCTACAGGGAGATGGCTACACCTTC. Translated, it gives CASSLQGDGYTF.